This entry lists 32 T cell receptor beta chains sequenced from one sample in a study of CD8 T cells in Susac syndrome. An amount of RNA that ranged from roughly 0.45 to 1 ug was reverse transcribed with random hexamers. TCRdb re-derived calls from the immunoSEQ multiplex PCR reads in MiXCR, one entry per CDR3 protein. The table shows roughly 47,000 distinct CDR3 sequences, with 80% to 95% occurring only once. Sequenced material: CD8+ T cells from PBMCs. Receptors were obtained from a human donor in good health.

The CDR3 DNA sequence: TGCAGCTTGGGACTAGCGGTAAACAATGAGCAGTTCTTC. Amino acid sequence: CSLGLAVNNEQFF. V gene TRBV29-1 combines with J gene TRBJ2-1; 11 nucleotides match TRBD2. This CDR3 has 13 amino acids. Germline V gene data show CDR1 as SQVTM and CDR2 as ANQGSEA. V dropped 8 bases and J dropped 5; count of bases not matched to a gene: 5.

There are a few counts of this clonotype. The V and J genes are TRBV20-1 and TRBJ1-2; unclear D gene. V gave up 0 bases and J gave up 5 bases, with 7 bases separating them. The CDR3 has 12 residues. The germline V gene has CDR1 DFQATT and CDR2 SNEGSKA (reference sequence). The CDR3 DNA follows: TGCAGTGCTAGAGACCCTCAGTATGGCTACACCTTC. It encodes CSARDPQYGYTF.

The chain is built from TRBV25-1 and TRBJ1-1; perhaps TRBD1 as D (6 bases). V lost 6 bases to trimming and J lost 1 base, with 12 bases between them. CDR1 is MGHDK, CDR2 SYGVNS, per germline. The CDR3 is 14 amino acids. The CDR3 sequence: CASRQQGANTEAFF. The CDR3 DNA sequence: TGTGCCAGCAGACAACAGGGCGCGAACACTGAAGCTTTCTTT.

V is TRBV4-3 and J is TRBJ2-1, with 9 bases matching TRBD1. The germline gives CDR1 LGHNA, CDR2 YSLEER. V shed 3 bases and J 10 bases; nucleotides not matched to a gene: 4. The CDR3 totals 13 residues. CDR3 nucleotide sequence: TGCGCCAGCAGCCACGGGACAGGGCACGAGCAGTTCTTC. Protein: CASSHGTGHEQFF.

V and J are TRBV3-1 and TRBJ2-7; no reliable D call. Deletions cut 2 bases from V and 3 bases from J, with 11 bases between. The CDR3 runs to 14 residues. Germline lookup yields CDR1 LGHDT and CDR2 YNNKEL (reference sequence). CDR3 DNA: TGTGCCAGCAGCCAAACTGGCTCGTTCTACGAGCAGTACTTC. It translates to CASSQTGSFYEQYF.

The chain combines TRBV4-2 with TRBJ2-7, with D perhaps TRBD2 (6 bases). Germline V CDR1 and CDR2: LGHNA, YNFKEQ. The CDR3 length is 12 residues. The V end was cut by 3 bases, the J end by 3 bases, with 6 bases between. The CDR3 spells CASSHSGYEQYF. CDR3 DNA sequence: TGTGCCAGCAGCCATAGCGGCTACGAGCAGTACTTC.

J is TRBJ2-5 and V is TRBV27; no clear D gene. CDR1 MNHEY and CDR2 SMNVEV come from the germline V gene (reference sequence). Trimming shortened V by 0 bases and J by 1 base, and 15 bases separated the two germline ends. CDR3 length: 17 amino acids. In DNA form, the CDR3 reads TGTGCCAGCAGTTTATCGGGCAGGACGGCCCTCCAAGAGACCCAGTACTTC. Amino acids: CASSLSGRTALQETQYF.

The rearrangement uses TRBV13 and TRBJ2-1; the D call may be TRBD1 or TRBD2 (5 bases each). The CDR3 loop spans 14 amino acids. Germline values: CDR1 PRHDT, CDR2 FYEKMQ (reference sequence). The V end was cut by 4 bases, the J end by 2 bases, with 9 bases between. The CDR3 bases are TGTGCCAGCAGCTCCGGGGCGCCCTACAATGAGCAGTTCTTC. Protein product: CASSSGAPYNEQFF.

The chain combines TRBV12-5 with TRBJ1-1, with 9 bases that match TRBD1. This CDR3 is 12 amino acids long. In germline, CDR1 is LGHNT, CDR2 FRNRAP. J gave up 11 bases and V 6 bases, and 7 bases lay outside the gene matches. The CDR3 DNA is TGTGCTAGTGGAACAGGGGGCTTTGAGGCTTTCTTT. Its protein product is CASGTGGFEAFF. Together with reference TRBV12-5 and TRBJ1-1, the CDR3 gives the full variable domain: DARVTQTPRHKVTEMGQEVTMRCQPILGHNTVFWYRQTMMQGLELLAYFRNRAPLDDSGMPKDRFSAEMPDATLATLKIQPSEPRDSAVYFCASGTGGFEAFFGQGTRLTVV.

The rearrangement joins TRBV12-3 or TRBV12-4 to TRBJ2-2, with no clear D. This CDR3 is 13 amino acids long. V lost 5 bases and J 5 bases, leaving 9 bases between the germline ends. In DNA form, the CDR3 reads TGTGCCAGCAGTCCGTACAGTACCGGGGAGCTGTTTTTT. This translates into CASSPYSTGELFF.

This chain uses TRBV7-9 with TRBJ2-5; D is perhaps TRBD1 (6 bases). Trimming shortened V by 5 bases and J by 5 bases, and 15 bases separated the two germline ends. From germline, CDR1 is SEHNR and CDR2 FQNEAQ (reference sequence). The CDR3 runs to 14 residues. The CDR3 reads CASSQNRVGETQYF. The CDR3 nucleotides are TGTGCCAGCAGCCAAAACAGGGTTGGGGAGACCCAGTACTTC.

The rearrangement uses TRBV7-8 and TRBJ2-1, with TRBD2 identical over 11 bases. Germline lookup yields CDR1 SGHVS and CDR2 FQNEAQ. The CDR3 consists of 17 residues. V lost 5 bases to trimming and J lost 7 bases; unmatched junction nucleotides: 13. The CDR3 bases are TGTGCCAGCAGCCCATCACTAGCGGGAGAAATTGTGAATGAGCAGTTCTTC. It codes for CASSPSLAGEIVNEQFF. Full variable domain (missing parts from reference TRBV7-8 and TRBJ2-1): GAGVSQSPRYKVAKRGQDVALRCDPISGHVSLFWYQQALGQGPEFLTYFQNEAQLDKSGLPSDRFFAERPEGSVSTLKIQRTQQEDSAVYLCASSPSLAGEIVNEQFFGPGTRLTVL.

The chain employs TRBV27 and TRBJ2-1; TRBD2 matches at 7 bases. Germline values: CDR1 MNHEY, CDR2 SMNVEV (reference sequence). The CDR3 consists of 14 residues. J was trimmed by 4 bases and V by 10 bases; bases with no gene match: 10. In nucleotides, the CDR3 is TGTGCCACCTTAGGACTAGGCACATACAATGAGCAGTTCTTC. Amino acids: CATLGLGTYNEQFF.

The chain carries TRBV14 and TRBJ2-1; 8 bases are a match to TRBD2. From germline, CDR1 is SGHDN and CDR2 FVKESK. The CDR3 has 18 amino acids. Germline trimming cut 0 bases from V and 2 bases from J; bases unmatched to any gene: 9. DNA for the CDR3: TGTGCCAGCAGCCAAGATCCCCGTAGCGGGATCCCCTACAATGAGCAGTTCTTC. This sequence encodes CASSQDPRSGIPYNEQFF.

The chain links TRBV3-1 to TRBJ2-1; D is ambiguous. This CDR3 spans 13 amino acids. The germline CDR1 and CDR2 sequences are LGHDT and YNNKEL (reference sequence). Trimming took 0 bases from V and 4 from J, leaving 4 bases between them. CDR3 in amino acids: CASSQDLYNEQFF. CDR3 bases: TGTGCCAGCAGCCAAGACCTTTACAATGAGCAGTTCTTC.

The V gene is TRBV6-1, the J gene TRBJ2-2; 7 nucleotides agree with TRBD1. Germline CDR1 and CDR2: MNHNS and SASEGT. CDR3 length: 14 residues. The J segment lost 3 bases and the V segment lost 2 bases, leaving 0 bases of the junction unmatched. CDR3 sequence (DNA): TGTGCCAGCAGTGAACAGGGGGACACCGGGGAGCTGTTTTTT. Amino acid sequence: CASSEQGDTGELFF.

The chain recombines TRBV15 with TRBJ2-5, with D tentatively TRBD1 (5 bases). The CDR3 contains 14 residues. Germline CDR1 is LNHNV and CDR2 is YYDKDF (reference sequence). The V gene lost 2 bases and the J gene lost 1 base, with 8 bases spanning the gap. CDR3 coding DNA: TGTGCCACCAGCAGACAGGGTACCCAAGAGACCCAGTACTTC. Its protein product is CATSRQGTQETQYF.

The chain combines TRBV3-1 with TRBJ2-1; D may be TRBD1 or TRBD2 (5 bases each). The CDR3 has 15 amino acids. From germline, CDR1 is LGHDT and CDR2 YNNKEL (reference sequence). The V end was cut by 0 bases, the J end by 6 bases, with 12 bases between. In DNA form, the CDR3 reads TGTGCCAGCAGCCAAGAAGAGGGGTTGGGCAATGAGCAGTTCTTC. Its protein is CASSQEEGLGNEQFF.

J is TRBJ2-7 and V is TRBV5-4; D might be TRBD1 (5 bases). The CDR3 contains 13 residues. V dropped 0 bases and J dropped 6 bases, with 10 bases sitting between them. Germline CDR1 and CDR2: SGHNT and YYREEE (reference sequence). CDR3 nucleotide sequence: TGTGCCAGCAGCTTGGCCGGCAGGGTCGAGCAGTACTTC. This encodes CASSLAGRVEQYF.

V is TRBV29-1 and J is TRBJ2-7; D possibly corresponds to TRBD1 (6 bases). Germline V gene sequence: CDR1 SQVTM, CDR2 ANQGSEA. CDR3 length: 13 amino acids. Trimming removed 2 bases at V and 1 base at J, with 9 bases between. CDR3 in DNA: TGCAGCGTTGAAAGGCAGGGGTCCTACGAGCAGTACTTC. Its protein is CSVERQGSYEQYF.

The chain combines TRBV13 with TRBJ1-1; perhaps TRBD1 as D (5 bases). Germline CDR1 PRHDT, CDR2 FYEKMQ (reference sequence). The CDR3 sequence is 13 residues long. Between the trimmed V and J ends, which lost 3 bases and 6 bases, there was a span of 11 bases. This CDR3 reads CASSFQGRAEAFF. The CDR3 region has the DNA TGTGCCAGCAGCTTTCAGGGTCGGGCTGAAGCTTTCTTT.

V usage is TRBV3-1 and J usage is TRBJ2-1; 7 bases align to TRBD2. Germline loops: CDR1 LGHDT, CDR2 YNNKEL (reference sequence). V was clipped by 7 bases and J by 8 bases; unmatched bases: 14. The CDR3 is made up of 15 amino acids. Here the CDR3 DNA reads TGTGCCAGCACCCCCGGACTAGGGGCGTCGGATGAGCAGTTCTTC. Residues: CASTPGLGASDEQFF.

CDR3 sequence reads: CSVIAGEVYNEQFF. The CDR3 DNA reads TGCAGCGTCATAGCGGGAGAAGTTTACAATGAGCAGTTCTTC. V and J are TRBV29-1 and TRBJ2-1, with TRBD2 identical over 9 bases. With V trimmed by 6 bases and J by 4 bases, 7 bases remained unmatched. The germline gives CDR1 SQVTM, CDR2 ANQGSEA. The CDR3 has 14 amino acids.

The chain joins TRBV7-9 to TRBJ2-1; D might be TRBD1 or TRBD2, each matching 5 bases. Germline V gives CDR1 SEHNR, CDR2 FQNEAQ (reference sequence). CDR3 size: 18 residues. V lost 5 bases to trimming and J lost 3 bases, with 23 bases between them. The CDR3 spells CASSLPLMGVTDYNEQFF. CDR3 DNA: TGTGCCAGCAGCCTACCTCTAATGGGGGTCACTGACTACAATGAGCAGTTCTTC.

The chain employs TRBV11-2 and TRBJ2-7, with D maybe TRBD2 (7 bases). Germline values: CDR1 SGHAT, CDR2 FQNNGV. The CDR3 is 14 residues long. V lost 4 bases to trimming and J lost 6 bases, with 16 bases between them. In DNA form, the CDR3 reads TGTGCCAGCAGCTCCTTAGTCGGGGGGCTCGAGCAGTACTTC. Its protein is CASSSLVGGLEQYF.

The V call is TRBV27, the J call TRBJ1-2; D perhaps matches TRBD1 (6 bases). Germline lookup yields CDR1 MNHEY and CDR2 SMNVEV (reference sequence). This CDR3 has 16 residues. V was trimmed by 2 bases and J by 2 bases, leaving 15 bases between them. CDR3 sequence (DNA): TGTGCCAGCAGTTTAGGTGCGGGGGGCCTAAACTATGGCTACACCTTC. It encodes CASSLGAGGLNYGYTF.

This chain joins TRBV2 and TRBJ1-1; D gene unclear. V lost 4 bases and J 4 bases, leaving 10 bases between the germline ends. This CDR3 is built from 13 residues. The germline gives CDR1 SNHLY, CDR2 FYNNEI. The CDR3 sequence is CASSVWTGTEAFF. The CDR3 DNA reads as TGTGCCAGCAGTGTTTGGACTGGCACTGAAGCTTTCTTT.

This rearrangement joins TRBV7-9 to TRBJ2-3; 9 bases map to TRBD2. Germline loops: CDR1 SEHNR, CDR2 FQNEAQ (reference sequence). The CDR3 extends over 15 amino acids. V shed 3 bases and J 4 bases; nucleotides not matched to a gene: 5. The CDR3 region has the DNA TGTGCCAGCAGCTTTGCGGGAGGGCCCCCAGATACGCAGTATTTT. Translated: CASSFAGGPPDTQYF.

The V gene is TRBV19, the J gene TRBJ2-7; TRBD2 matches 10 bases. The CDR3 spans 13 residues. Germline CDR1 and CDR2: LNHDA and SQIVND (reference sequence). V dropped 2 bases and J dropped 5; count of bases not matched to a gene: 0. CDR3 sequence: CASSITSGNEQYF. The CDR3, as DNA: TGTGCCAGTAGTATAACTAGCGGGAACGAGCAGTACTTC.

J is TRBJ2-2 and V is TRBV27; TRBD1 might be the D (5 bases). V was shortened by 2 bases and J by 3 bases, with 13 bases between the two germline ends. The CDR3 totals 16 residues. Germline-derived CDR1 and CDR2 are MNHEY and SMNVEV (reference sequence). The DNA of the CDR3 is TGTGCCAGCAGTTTAGGAGCAGGGCAGTACACCGGGGAGCTGTTTTTT. It yields the protein CASSLGAGQYTGELFF.

V is TRBV20-1 and J is TRBJ2-2; weak D call: TRBD2 (6 bases). Looked up from germline, CDR1 is DFQATT and CDR2 is SNEGSKA (reference sequence). This CDR3 is built from 15 residues. The V end was cut by 1 base, the J end by 6 bases, with 15 bases between. The CDR3 DNA follows: TGCAGTGCTAGAGTGAATAGCGGAGGGGCCGGGGAGCTGTTTTTT. Translating it yields CSARVNSGGAGELFF.

The V gene is TRBV7-9, the J gene TRBJ2-7; D possibly corresponds to TRBD1 (6 bases). CDR1 and CDR2 (germline): SEHNR, FQNEAQ (reference sequence). The CDR3 runs to 13 residues. V lost 7 bases and J 1 base, leaving 11 bases between the germline ends. CDR3: CASTEGVSYEQYF. The CDR3, as DNA: TGTGCCAGCACCGAGGGGGTATCCTACGAGCAGTACTTC.